Each of the 22 T cell receptor beta chains below was sequenced from the same sample in a study of blood T cell repertoires in COVID-19. Assay used: immunoSEQ multiplex PCR; TCRdb lists only in-frame clones, some missing. The sample consists of about 250,000 clones, just over 90% of them appearing once. Sequencing was performed on PBMCs or T cells enriched from blood (not recorded which). The receptor source for this set is a woman between 18 and 29 years old who had recovered from COVID-19.

V gene TRBV7-3 combines with J gene TRBJ2-6, with 7 bases fitting TRBD1. Germline V CDR1 and CDR2: SGHTA, FQGTGA. This CDR3 spans 17 amino acids. Trimming took 4 bases from V and 0 from J; bases not matched to a gene: 6. CDR3 DNA: TGTGCCAGCAGCTCAGGACAGGCTTTCTCTGGGGCCAACGTCCTGACTTTC. This codes for CASSSGQAFSGANVLTF.

This clone was recorded only once. The chain carries TRBV9 and TRBJ2-1; D perhaps matches TRBD1 (6 bases). Trimming cost V 0 bases and J 0 bases, with 13 bases left between them. Looked up from germline, CDR1 is SGDLS and CDR2 is YYNGEE. This CDR3 has 17 residues. The CDR3 sequence: CASSVAPQGSSYNEQFF. The CDR3 coding sequence is TGTGCCAGCAGCGTAGCCCCACAGGGTAGCTCCTACAATGAGCAGTTCTTC. Full variable domain (missing parts from reference TRBV9 and TRBJ2-1): DSGVTQTPKHLITATGQRVTLRCSPRSGDLSVYWYQQSLDQGLQFLIQYYNGEERAKGNILERFSAQQFPDLHSELNLSSLELGDSALYFCASSVAPQGSSYNEQFFGPGTRLTVL.

This chain uses TRBV2 with TRBJ1-5; TRBD1 matches at 7 bases. The CDR3 runs to 14 residues. Germline V gives CDR1 SNHLY, CDR2 FYNNEI. Trimming removed 5 bases from V and 6 bases from J; junction bases left unmatched: 7. The chain's CDR3 is CASSRDSAIQPQHF. The CDR3 DNA follows: TGTGCCAGCAGTAGGGACAGTGCGATTCAGCCCCAGCATTTT. The variable domain in full, completed from reference TRBV2 and TRBJ1-5, reads EPEVTQTPSHQVTQMGQEVILRCVPISNHLYFYWYRQILGQKVEFLVSFYNNEISEKSEIFDDQFSVERPDGSNFTLKIRSTKLEDSAMYFCASSRDSAIQPQHFGDGTRLSIL.

The rearrangement links TRBV5-8 to TRBJ1-2; TRBD1 matches at 7 bases. This CDR3 is built from 16 residues. CDR1 is SGHTS and CDR2 is YDEGEE in the germline V gene. Germline trimming cut 4 bases from V and 6 bases from J; bases unmatched to any gene: 15. The CDR3 reads CASSGGGTDTLDGYTF. Written as DNA, the CDR3 is TGTGCCAGCAGCGGTGGGGGGACAGATACCCTGGATGGCTACACCTTC.

The chain employs TRBV5-6 and TRBJ1-2; 10 bases align to TRBD1. Germline CDR1 SGHDT, CDR2 YYEEEE. The length of the CDR3 is 13 residues. The junction had 5 bases not matched to a gene; V was cut back by 4 bases and J by 8 bases. The CDR3 region has the DNA TGTGCCAGCAGCCCCGGACAGGGGGTAGGCTACACCTTC. It specifies CASSPGQGVGYTF.

The V call is TRBV7-3, the J call TRBJ1-2; D is undetermined. This CDR3 region has 13 residues. The germline gives CDR1 SGHTA, CDR2 FQGTGA. The V and J ends lost 3 bases and 7 bases respectively, with 12 bases between them. The CDR3 DNA follows: TGTGCCAGCAGCTTGGGCGCCCAAGGTGGCTACACCTTC. This translates into CASSLGAQGGYTF.

The chain employs TRBV27 and TRBJ1-2; 9 nucleotides align to TRBD1. The CDR3 covers 16 residues. Germline assignment: CDR1 MNHEY and CDR2 SMNVEV (reference sequence). The trim removed 3 bases at V and 4 bases at J, leaving 9 bases unmatched. CDR3 in amino acids: CASSFLDRGVGYGYTF. The CDR3 DNA is TGTGCCAGCAGTTTCCTGGACAGGGGAGTGGGCTATGGCTACACCTTC.

The chain couples TRBV7-9 to TRBJ1-1; a possible D gene is TRBD1 (6 bases). The V gene's germline CDR1 is SEHNR and CDR2 FQNEAQ (reference sequence). The CDR3 length is 14 residues. Deletions cut 1 base from V and 2 bases from J, with 8 bases between. The CDR3 loop reads CASSLGGLNTEAFF. The CDR3 nucleotides are TGTGCCAGCAGCTTAGGGGGGCTTAACACTGAAGCTTTCTTT.

This chain links TRBV28 with TRBJ1-5; D is unresolved. Per germline, CDR1 MDHEN and CDR2 SYDVKM. The CDR3 spans 14 residues. Trimming cost V 4 bases and J 2 bases, with 9 bases left between them. For the CDR3, the DNA is TGTGCCAGCAGTTCCAGTATGGGCAATCAGCCCCAGCATTTT. Residues: CASSSSMGNQPQHF.

The J gene is TRBJ2-1, the V gene TRBV6-2 or TRBV6-3, with TRBD2 matching over 12 bases. Germline CDR1 MNHEY, CDR2 SVGEGT. The CDR3 is made up of 15 amino acids. V dropped 5 bases and J dropped 4; count of bases not matched to a gene: 3. The CDR3 bases are TGTGCCAGCAGTCTAGCGGGAGGGGGGTACAATGAGCAGTTCTTC. It encodes CASSLAGGGYNEQFF.

The gene calls are TRBV9 and TRBJ2-1, with TRBD2 identical over 7 bases. J gave up 0 bases and V 0 bases, and 3 bases lay outside the gene matches. The germline V gene encodes CDR1 SGDLS and CDR2 YYNGEE. The CDR3 loop spans 16 amino acids. The DNA for the CDR3 is TGTGCCAGCAGCGTAGGAGCGGGATTCTCCTACAATGAGCAGTTCTTC. Protein: CASSVGAGFSYNEQFF.

J is TRBJ1-2 and V is TRBV11-2; the D gene is possibly TRBD1 (6 bases). CDR1 SGHAT and CDR2 FQNNGV come from the germline V gene. Trimming shortened V by 7 bases and J by 1 base, and 19 bases separated the two germline ends. This CDR3 has 16 amino acids. CDR3 bases: TGTGCCAGCACCCCACTCAGCGGGGGCCTTAACTATGGCTACACCTTC. It specifies CASTPLSGGLNYGYTF.

This clone was seen more than once but under ten times. The chain combines TRBV7-9 with TRBJ1-5; the D is unclear. Germline values: CDR1 SEHNR, CDR2 FQNEAQ (reference sequence). This CDR3 has 15 residues. V lost 1 base, J lost 0 bases, and 7 bases lay in between. This CDR3 reads CASSLGPYSNQPQHF. Written as DNA, the CDR3 is TGTGCCAGCAGCTTAGGTCCGTATAGCAATCAGCCCCAGCATTTT.

This clone was observed a handful of times. The chain joins TRBV7-9 to TRBJ1-1; D uncertain. The CDR3 length is 14 residues. Germline assignment: CDR1 SEHNR and CDR2 FQNEAQ (reference sequence). V was cut by 6 bases and J by 8 bases, with 19 bases left in between. CDR3 sequence (DNA): TGTGCCAGCAGGCGGGAGGTCTACTGGGAAGAAGCTTTCTTT. Residues: CASRREVYWEEAFF.

The chain has TRBV11-2 and TRBJ2-3; maybe TRBD1 (5 bases). The CDR3 extends over 14 amino acids. Trimming pared 5 bases from V and 3 bases from J, leaving 12 bases between. Germline V gene data show CDR1 as SGHAT and CDR2 as FQNNGV. The chain's CDR3 is CASSPTTGTDTQYF. The CDR3 bases are TGTGCCAGCAGCCCAACCACAGGAACAGATACGCAGTATTTT.

The rearrangement links TRBV19 to TRBJ1-3; D remains unclear. The CDR3 sequence is 15 residues long. V was pared by 3 bases and J by 4 bases, with 13 bases between. CDR1 is LNHDA and CDR2 is SQIVND in the germline V gene (reference sequence). The CDR3: CASSMEGGRGNTIYF. The DNA for the CDR3 is TGTGCCAGTAGTATGGAAGGAGGGCGCGGAAACACCATATATTTT.

The chain recombines TRBV28 with TRBJ1-2; the match to TRBD1 covers 11 bases. V lost 3 bases to trimming and J lost 7 bases; unmatched junction nucleotides: 10. Germline CDR1 is MDHEN and CDR2 is SYDVKM. The CDR3 is 16 residues long. The CDR3 DNA reads as TGTGCCAGCAGTTTTAGAATTAGGACAGGGGGCGGTGGCTACACCTTC. This gives the protein CASSFRIRTGGGGYTF.

This chain joins TRBV5-1 and TRBJ2-5; TRBD1 matches 10 bases. V trimming: 3 bases; J trimming: 3 bases; junction bases outside the gene matches: 5. The CDR3 length is 15 residues. Per the germline V gene, CDR1 is SGHRS and CDR2 is YFSETQ. The CDR3 DNA sequence: TGCGCCAGCAGCTGGCCAGGGACAGGGGAAGAGACCCAGTACTTC. It translates to CASSWPGTGEETQYF.

V and J are TRBV11-3 and TRBJ2-3; 10 bases align to TRBD1. Trimming took 5 bases from V and 3 from J; bases not matched to a gene: 11. The CDR3 runs to 17 residues. Germline values: CDR1 SGHNT, CDR2 YENEEA. The CDR3 loop reads CASSGSTGGDLTDTQYF. The CDR3 DNA follows: TGTGCCAGCAGCGGATCGACAGGGGGCGACCTTACAGATACGCAGTATTTT.

The V call is TRBV2, the J call TRBJ1-6; D is uncertain. V was pared by 6 bases and J by 7 bases, with 13 bases between. The CDR3 spans 14 residues. Germline CDR1 reads SNHLY; CDR2 reads FYNNEI. CDR3 loop: CASSDYSQNSPLHF. CDR3 DNA: TGTGCCAGCAGCGACTATAGCCAGAATTCACCCCTCCACTTT. The whole variable domain, remainder taken from reference TRBV2 and TRBJ1-6, is EPEVTQTPSHQVTQMGQEVILRCVPISNHLYFYWYRQILGQKVEFLVSFYNNEISEKSEIFDDQFSVERPDGSNFTLKIRSTKLEDSAMYFCASSDYSQNSPLHFGNGTRLTVT.

Points on this clone: Other DNA sequences in this specimen translate into the identical CDR3. The chain uses TRBV5-1 and TRBJ1-2, with 7 bases that match TRBD1. V dropped 5 bases and J dropped 2; count of bases not matched to a gene: 3. This CDR3 has 13 residues. Looked up from germline, CDR1 is SGHRS and CDR2 is YFSETQ. The CDR3: CASSPGQNYGYTF. The CDR3 bases are TGCGCCAGCAGTCCGGGACAGAACTATGGCTACACCTTC.

This clone appeared a single time. The rearrangement uses TRBV9 and TRBJ2-6; D is possibly TRBD2 (6 bases). Germline V CDR1 and CDR2: SGDLS, YYNGEE. V gave up 2 bases and J gave up 2 bases, with 8 bases separating them. The CDR3 runs 15 residues. CDR3 DNA: TGTGCCAGCAGCGTCGGCGGGGCTGGGGCCAACGTCCTGACTTTC. It codes for CASSVGGAGANVLTF.